This T cell receptor (beta chain) was sequenced during a study of T cell responses to AZD1222 COVID-19 vaccine. Findings and limits, study-wide: CD4 TCRs covered the whole spike, strongest at regions 160-218 and 743-854. Repertoires were sampled only after the peak T cell response. Spike-specific TCR breadth and depth were elevated following two AZD1222 doses.

Only in-frame clones appear in the TCRdb table, and some are missing; sequencing was by immunoSEQ multiplex PCR. This sample has some 150,000 clones, with 89% found just once. To note about this clone: Its antigen is currently unknown.

The CDR3 sequence is 13 residues long. Germline CDR1 is MNHEY and CDR2 is SVGEGT. The V and J ends lost 2 bases and 4 bases respectively, with 6 bases between them. This sequence originates from an adult in good health. The sample in question was peripheral blood, obtained on day 0 of AZD1222 vaccination. The J gene is TRBJ2-1, the V gene TRBV6-2 or TRBV6-3; no clear D gene. DNA of the CDR3: TGTGCCAGCAGTTACCTGGGATACAATGAGCAGTTCTTC. Translating it yields CASSYLGYNEQFF.